These T cell receptor beta chains were read from a single sample in a study of blood T cells in healthy people across ages. One entry per CDR3 protein results from TCRdb running MiXCR on the 5' RACE reads. The table lists around 1,700,000 distinct CDR3 sequences, over 25% of them singletons. Sequencing used blood. The receptors come from a young woman in good health. The CDR3 runs from the conserved cysteine through the conserved F or W. The D gene is left open where the match is weak. Rows give clone size only sometimes, using once, few, many, or a class for an expanded clone.

>TRBJ1-4|NA|TRBV5-1|NA
TGCGCCAGCAGCGTAGGACATTTTGCAACTAATGAAAAACGGTTTTTT
CASSVGHFATNEKRFF
>TRBJ2-4|NA|TRBV2|TRBD1
TGTGCCAGCAGTGTGGACAGGGTGAACATTCAGTACTTC
CASSVDRVNIQYF
>TRBJ2-7|NA|TRBV11-2|NA
TGTGCCAGCAGCTTATCCGACTCCCTCCTCAATGAGCAGTACTTC
CASSLSDSLLNEQYF
>TRBJ2-7|many|TRBV27|NA
TGTGCCAGCAGTCCGGTAGACGACAGGATCCTGGACGAGCAGTACTTC
CASSPVDDRILDEQYF
>TRBJ1-1|NA|TRBV12-3/TRBV12-4|NA
TGTGCCAGCAGTTTAAGGTGGGGGCTTAGTAACACTGAAGCTTTCTTT
CASSLRWGLSNTEAFF
>TRBJ2-1|many|TRBV7-6|NA
TGTGCCAGCAGCTTAGCCCTATATGATGAGCAGTTCTTC
CASSLALYDEQFF
>TRBJ1-4|few|TRBV9|NA
TGTGCCAGCAGCGTCGACTCCCTTGCAACTAATGAAAAACTGTTTTTT
CASSVDSLATNEKLFF
>TRBJ2-1|once|TRBV3-1|TRBD2
TGTGCCAGCAGCCCTACAGCGGGGGGCAACAATGAGCAGTTCTTC
CASSPTAGGNNEQFF
>TRBJ2-3|few|TRBV29-1|NA
TGCAGCGTTGCAGGGGCTAACACAGATACGCAGTATTTT
CSVAGANTDTQYF
>TRBJ2-7|many|TRBV10-3|NA
TGTGCCATCAGTGAGTTCGGCCCCGAAACTGGCGAGCAGTACTTC
CAISEFGPETGEQYF
>TRBJ2-5|many|TRBV24-1|NA
TGTGCCACCAGTGATGCCCTAACCGTTTCGGAGACCCAGTACTTC
CATSDALTVSETQYF
>TRBJ2-1|NA|TRBV30|TRBD1
TGTGCCTGGAGGGCCGGACAGGGTCAGCACGAGCAGTTCTTC
CAWRAGQGQHEQFF
>TRBJ2-3|NA|TRBV5-1|NA
TGCGCCAGCAGCTGGGCCGGGCTAGCCGGCACAGATACGCAGTATTTT
CASSWAGLAGTDTQYF
>TRBJ2-3|few|TRBV9|NA
TGTGCCAGCAGCGTAGCTCCTACGTACACAGATACGCAGTATTTT
CASSVAPTYTDTQYF
>TRBJ1-5|many|TRBV29-1|NA
TGCAGCGTTGTAGCGGGCGGGGATCAGCCCCAGCATTTT
CSVVAGGDQPQHF
>TRBJ2-1|few|TRBV7-3|NA
TGTGCCAGCAGCTTACTGGGGGGCCTCTCCTACAATGAGCAGTTCTTC
CASSLLGGLSYNEQFF
>TRBJ2-1|many|TRBV28|TRBD2
TGTGCCAGCAGTCCATACCCGAGAGGGACTAGCGGGGGGCAATACAATGAGCAGTTCTTC
CASSPYPRGTSGGQYNEQFF
>TRBJ2-2|NA|TRBV3-1|NA
TGTGCCAGCAGCCAAGGTAGCTGGAACACCGGGGAGCTGTTTTTT
CASSQGSWNTGELFF
>TRBJ2-3|NA|TRBV7-4|NA
TGTGCCAGCAAGGAGGCGTTGCTGAGCGGGAGCACAGATACGCAGTATTTT
CASKEALLSGSTDTQYF
>TRBJ2-1|NA|TRBV20-1|TRBD2
TGCAGTGCTAGAGATTCGGGGGGTCTGGGAAATGAGCAGTTCTTC
CSARDSGGLGNEQFF
>TRBJ2-5|NA|TRBV7-9|NA
TGTGCCAGCAGCTTAGGCTCGGGCAGCCAAGAGACCCAGTACTTC
CASSLGSGSQETQYF
>TRBJ2-7|once|TRBV12-3/TRBV12-4|TRBD2
TGTACCAGCAGTACTCCACTAGCGGGGTACGAGCAGTACTTC
CTSSTPLAGYEQYF
>TRBJ1-5|NA|TRBV20-1|NA
TGCAGTGCTAGAGAACCGGACGGGCAGCCCCAGCATTTT
CSAREPDGQPQHF
>TRBJ2-1|few|TRBV5-1|NA
TGTGCCAGCAGCCAAGACGGCTACAATGAGCAGTTCTTC
CASSQDGYNEQFF
>TRBJ2-3|few|TRBV20-1|NA
TGCAGTGCGGAGGGAGAGTCTAGCACAGATACGCAGTATTTT
CSAEGESSTDTQYF
>TRBJ2-1|NA|TRBV21-1|NA
TGTGCCAGCAGCGAAAACCGGGCCCTAAAAGCCAATGAGCAGTTCTTC
CASSENRALKANEQFF
>TRBJ2-7|NA|TRBV6-5|NA
TGTGCCAGCAGTTTCCAGAGGGCTAGGGAGCAGTACTTC
CASSFQRAREQYF
>TRBJ1-5|NA|TRBV4-1|NA
TGCGCCAGCAGCCAAGATCCCCTTACTCAGCCCCAGCATTTT
CASSQDPLTQPQHF
>TRBJ1-3|few|TRBV12-3/TRBV12-4|TRBD1
TGTGCCAGCAGTCCAGGGGGGGCGCGAATAGGAAACACCATATATTTT
CASSPGGARIGNTIYF
>TRBJ2-7|many|TRBV5-1|TRBD2
TGCGCCAGCAGCTCCGGCCTGGGAGCGGGGGGCTACGAGCAGTACTTC
CASSSGLGAGGYEQYF
>TRBJ2-1|NA|TRBV28|TRBD2
TGTGCCAGCAGTCAAACTAGCGGGAGGGCCGTTGAGCAGTTCTTC
CASSQTSGRAVEQFF